Shown below are 2 T cell receptor beta chains from a single sample sequenced in a study of T cell clones after liver transplantation. Measured with immunoSEQ multiplex PCR; TCRdb has only the in-frame clones, and not every one. The sample consists of some 80,000 clones, over 80% of them appearing once. Sequenced material: CD4+ T cells from blood, taken 46 months after liver transplant. These receptors were collected from a human patient who received a liver transplant. Some of these T cells may belong to the graft donor.

V gene TRBV30 combines with J gene TRBJ2-1, with 12 bases fitting TRBD2. This CDR3 region has 18 residues. The germline V gene has CDR1 GTSNPN and CDR2 SVGIG (reference sequence). J gave up 9 bases and V 1 base, and 16 bases lay outside the gene matches. The chain's CDR3 is CAWSGRASGRASVPEQFF. CDR3 bases: TGTGCCTGGAGTGGACGAGCTAGCGGGAGGGCCAGCGTTCCTGAGCAGTTCTTC.

V gene TRBV11-3 combines with J gene TRBJ2-1; TRBD2 matches 7 bases. CDR3 length: 13 amino acids. The germline V gene has CDR1 SGHNT and CDR2 YENEEA. The V gene end was trimmed by 5 bases and the J gene end by 4 bases; junction bases not matched to a gene: 2. The CDR3 loop reads CASSHGGYNEQFF. The CDR3 nucleotides read TGTGCCAGCAGCCACGGGGGGTACAATGAGCAGTTCTTC.